A few counts support the clone carrying this T cell receptor (beta chain). CDR3 length equals 15 residues. Germline V CDR1 and CDR2: KGHDR, SFDVKD. V lost 9 bases, J lost 3 bases, and 5 bases stayed unmatched. One entry per CDR3 protein, called by TCRdb with MiXCR from the 5' RACE reads. This table holds hundreds of thousands of distinct CDR3 sequences, about 20% found once. This specimen comes from a study of T-cell memory formation after mild COVID-19. The receptor's source is an adult woman who had mild COVID-19 (a few samples of this study predate the infection). Cell type and time point are not known. This sequence joins TRBV24-1 and TRBJ2-6; TRBD1 agrees at 9 bases. The sample consisted of PBMCs or a T cell subset sorted from them (not recorded which). The CDR3 DNA reads TGTGCCACCGGGACAGGGTTTTTTGGGGCCAACGTCCTGACTTTC. It translates to CATGTGFFGANVLTF.